Listed below are T cell receptor beta chains from one sample, sequenced in a study of T cells after yellow fever vaccination. TCRdb independently ran MiXCR on the 5' RACE reads; one entry per CDR3 protein. The repertoire holds under 600,000 distinct CDR3 sequences, 20% to 25% seen once, with less than 20% in the top ten. The sequencing used PBMCs, collected more than 20 days after the first yellow fever vaccination. The receptors come from a man between 18 and 35 years old who received the YFV17D yellow fever vaccine. CDR3s include the opening cysteine and the closing phenylalanine or tryptophan. Fields, in order: D gene, V gene, J gene, clone size, CDR3 protein, CDR3 DNA. A D gene is named only where the DNA matches it firmly. The size field is filled for only some rows; it gives once, few, many or a size class.

d_call: -
v_call: TRBV5-1
j_call: TRBJ2-2
clone_size: many
cdr3_aa: CASSLTNTGELFF
cdr3_nt: TGCGCCAGCAGCTTGACAAACACCGGGGAGCTGTTTTTT

d_call: TRBD1
v_call: TRBV4-1
j_call: TRBJ1-2
clone_size: few
cdr3_aa: CASGSPGQWNGYTF
cdr3_nt: TGCGCCAGCGGGAGCCCGGGACAGTGGAATGGCTACACCTTC

d_call: -
v_call: TRBV11-2
j_call: TRBJ2-3
clone_size: -
cdr3_aa: CASSSPMGGAGDTQYF
cdr3_nt: TGTGCCAGCAGCTCCCCTATGGGGGGGGCTGGAGATACGCAGTATTTT

d_call: -
v_call: TRBV20-1
j_call: TRBJ2-2
clone_size: -
cdr3_aa: CSAPGRDTGELFF
cdr3_nt: TGCAGTGCCCCGGGGAGAGACACCGGGGAGCTGTTTTTT

d_call: -
v_call: TRBV28
j_call: TRBJ2-2
clone_size: few
cdr3_aa: CASIPGSTNTGELFF
cdr3_nt: TGTGCCAGCATTCCTGGCTCCACGAACACCGGGGAGCTGTTTTTT

d_call: -
v_call: TRBV5-6
j_call: TRBJ2-6
clone_size: -
cdr3_aa: CASSSTFTASSGANVLTF
cdr3_nt: TGTGCCAGCAGCTCAACATTTACAGCATCCTCTGGGGCCAACGTCCTGACTTTC

d_call: -
v_call: TRBV27
j_call: TRBJ2-3
clone_size: -
cdr3_aa: CASSLWGRGTDTQYF
cdr3_nt: TGTGCCAGCAGTTTATGGGGACGGGGCACAGATACGCAGTATTTT

d_call: TRBD1
v_call: TRBV7-9
j_call: TRBJ2-3
clone_size: few
cdr3_aa: CASRPRLGQGAGDTQYF
cdr3_nt: TGTGCCAGCAGACCAAGGCTAGGACAGGGGGCAGGAGATACGCAGTATTTT

d_call: TRBD1
v_call: TRBV7-8
j_call: TRBJ1-5
clone_size: once
cdr3_aa: CASSRGGQRNQPQHF
cdr3_nt: TGTGCCAGCAGCCGAGGGGGCCAGCGGAATCAGCCCCAGCATTTT

d_call: -
v_call: TRBV28
j_call: TRBJ1-5
clone_size: -
cdr3_aa: CASSATPYSNQPQHF
cdr3_nt: TGTGCCAGCAGTGCGACCCCATATAGCAATCAGCCCCAGCATTTT

d_call: TRBD2
v_call: TRBV5-4
j_call: TRBJ2-5
clone_size: -
cdr3_aa: CASRERGDPQETQYF
cdr3_nt: TGTGCCAGCAGGGAGCGGGGGGACCCTCAAGAGACCCAGTACTTC

d_call: -
v_call: TRBV12-3/TRBV12-4
j_call: TRBJ2-7
clone_size: few
cdr3_aa: CASSFMRDGEQYF
cdr3_nt: TGTGCCAGCAGTTTTATGAGGGACGGCGAGCAGTACTTC

d_call: -
v_call: TRBV9
j_call: TRBJ2-3
clone_size: few
cdr3_aa: CASSVGGHPVADTQYF
cdr3_nt: TGTGCCAGCAGCGTAGGCGGACACCCGGTGGCAGATACGCAGTATTTT

d_call: TRBD2
v_call: TRBV6-1
j_call: TRBJ2-1
clone_size: -
cdr3_aa: CASSKQPGLAGGSSYNEQFF
cdr3_nt: TGTGCCAGCAGTAAACAACCGGGACTAGCGGGGGGGAGCTCCTACAATGAGCAGTTCTTC

d_call: -
v_call: TRBV7-6
j_call: TRBJ2-1
clone_size: -
cdr3_aa: CASSLTRATDEQFF
cdr3_nt: TGTGCCAGCAGCTTAACCCGTGCTACGGATGAGCAGTTCTTC

d_call: TRBD1
v_call: TRBV5-6
j_call: TRBJ2-1
clone_size: -
cdr3_aa: CASSRWDRVYNEQFF
cdr3_nt: TGTGCCAGCAGCCGATGGGACAGGGTCTACAATGAGCAGTTCTTC

d_call: -
v_call: TRBV11-2
j_call: TRBJ1-1
clone_size: -
cdr3_aa: CASSSNGMLNTEAFF
cdr3_nt: TGTGCCAGCAGCTCCAACGGGATGTTGAACACTGAAGCTTTCTTT

d_call: -
v_call: TRBV30
j_call: TRBJ1-2
clone_size: few
cdr3_aa: CAWSVMVYGYTF
cdr3_nt: TGTGCCTGGAGTGTTATGGTGTATGGCTACACCTTC

d_call: -
v_call: TRBV12-3/TRBV12-4
j_call: TRBJ2-5
clone_size: few
cdr3_aa: CASSSPVGQETQYF
cdr3_nt: TGTGCCAGCAGTTCCCCAGTGGGACAAGAGACCCAGTACTTC

d_call: -
v_call: TRBV5-1
j_call: TRBJ2-5
clone_size: few
cdr3_aa: CASSRQDLQETQYF
cdr3_nt: TGCGCCAGCAGCCGCCAGGACCTCCAAGAGACCCAGTACTTC

d_call: -
v_call: TRBV20-1
j_call: TRBJ2-5
clone_size: -
cdr3_aa: CSAEGPGETQYF
cdr3_nt: TGCAGTGCTGAAGGGCCGGGTGAGACCCAGTACTTC

d_call: -
v_call: TRBV4-3
j_call: TRBJ2-3
clone_size: few
cdr3_aa: CASSQDAGPSPDTQYF
cdr3_nt: TGCGCCAGCAGCCAAGATGCGGGGCCGTCGCCAGATACGCAGTATTTT

d_call: TRBD2
v_call: TRBV12-3/TRBV12-4
j_call: TRBJ2-3
clone_size: -
cdr3_aa: CASSLRGRLTDTQYF
cdr3_nt: TGTGCCAGCAGCTTGCGGGGGAGACTCACAGATACGCAGTATTTT

d_call: -
v_call: TRBV3-1
j_call: TRBJ2-1
clone_size: -
cdr3_aa: CASSQVRGEQFF
cdr3_nt: TGTGCCAGCAGCCAAGTTAGAGGGGAGCAGTTCTTC

d_call: -
v_call: TRBV10-3
j_call: TRBJ2-5
clone_size: -
cdr3_aa: CAISHTDQETQYF
cdr3_nt: TGTGCCATCAGTCACACAGACCAAGAGACCCAGTACTTC

d_call: -
v_call: TRBV6-2/TRBV6-3
j_call: TRBJ1-5
clone_size: -
cdr3_aa: CASSPSGQRRHF
cdr3_nt: TGTGCCAGCAGTCCTTCCGGACAGAGGCGGCATTTT

d_call: TRBD1
v_call: TRBV12-3/TRBV12-4
j_call: TRBJ2-2
clone_size: -
cdr3_aa: CASSYWTGEDTGELFF
cdr3_nt: TGTGCCAGCAGTTATTGGACAGGGGAGGACACCGGGGAGCTGTTTTTT

d_call: TRBD1
v_call: TRBV12-3/TRBV12-4
j_call: TRBJ2-3
clone_size: -
cdr3_aa: CASSLQGARNTQYF
cdr3_nt: TGTGCCAGCAGTTTGCAGGGGGCGCGGAATACGCAGTATTTT

d_call: TRBD2
v_call: TRBV11-2
j_call: TRBJ2-5
clone_size: -
cdr3_aa: CASSPRRSGGAETQYF
cdr3_nt: TGTGCCAGCAGCCCGCGACGAAGCGGGGGGGCAGAGACCCAGTACTTC

d_call: TRBD1
v_call: TRBV7-9
j_call: TRBJ1-1
clone_size: many
cdr3_aa: CASSLRQGANTEAFF
cdr3_nt: TGTGCCAGCAGCCTTCGACAGGGGGCCAACACTGAAGCTTTCTTT

d_call: -
v_call: TRBV5-5
j_call: TRBJ2-2
clone_size: -
cdr3_aa: CASSFGGFVTGELFF
cdr3_nt: TGTGCCAGCAGCTTCGGGGGTTTTGTTACCGGGGAGCTGTTTTTT

d_call: -
v_call: TRBV9
j_call: TRBJ1-3
clone_size: -
cdr3_aa: CASSPPGAGNTIYF
cdr3_nt: TGTGCCAGCAGCCCCCCGGGGGCAGGAAACACCATATATTTT

d_call: -
v_call: TRBV7-9
j_call: TRBJ1-1
clone_size: few
cdr3_aa: CASSAATLGSEAFF
cdr3_nt: TGTGCCAGCAGCGCCGCCACCCTTGGAAGTGAAGCTTTCTTT

d_call: -
v_call: TRBV11-3
j_call: TRBJ2-2
clone_size: -
cdr3_aa: CASSLGRQLNTGELFF
cdr3_nt: TGTGCCAGCAGCTTAGGGAGGCAGCTTAACACCGGGGAGCTGTTTTTT

d_call: -
v_call: TRBV6-1
j_call: TRBJ2-2
clone_size: -
cdr3_aa: CASSPSGQSGELFF
cdr3_nt: TGTGCCAGCAGCCCCTCGGGGCAGAGCGGGGAGCTGTTTTTT

d_call: TRBD1
v_call: TRBV7-2
j_call: TRBJ1-4
clone_size: few
cdr3_aa: CASSTQDRGNEKLFF
cdr3_nt: TGTGCCAGCAGCACGCAGGACAGGGGAAATGAAAAACTGTTTTTT

d_call: -
v_call: TRBV29-1
j_call: TRBJ2-1
clone_size: few
cdr3_aa: CSADNEQFF
cdr3_nt: TGCAGCGCCGACAATGAGCAGTTCTTC

d_call: TRBD1
v_call: TRBV7-2
j_call: TRBJ1-2
clone_size: once
cdr3_aa: CASSSDRGNGYTF
cdr3_nt: TGTGCCAGCAGTTCCGACAGGGGGAATGGCTACACCTTC

d_call: -
v_call: TRBV5-1
j_call: TRBJ2-6
clone_size: -
cdr3_aa: CASSLKDSGANVLTF
cdr3_nt: TGCGCCAGCAGCTTGAAGGACTCTGGGGCCAACGTCCTGACTTTC

d_call: -
v_call: TRBV29-1
j_call: TRBJ1-3
clone_size: -
cdr3_aa: CSVLWLGSGNTVYF
cdr3_nt: TGCAGCGTTTTATGGTTAGGTTCTGGAAACACCGTATATTTT

d_call: -
v_call: TRBV25-1
j_call: TRBJ2-5
clone_size: few
cdr3_aa: CASRGVGGETQYF
cdr3_nt: TGTGCCAGCCGAGGGGTCGGTGGGGAGACCCAGTACTTC

d_call: -
v_call: TRBV28
j_call: TRBJ2-5
clone_size: -
cdr3_aa: CASSRYPLTRETQYF
cdr3_nt: TGTGCCAGCAGTCGGTACCCCTTGACCCGGGAGACCCAGTACTTC

d_call: -
v_call: TRBV5-6
j_call: TRBJ1-1
clone_size: few
cdr3_aa: CASSSRVAGLNTEAFF
cdr3_nt: TGTGCCAGCAGCTCCCGGGTGGCAGGTCTGAACACTGAAGCTTTCTTT

d_call: -
v_call: TRBV5-1
j_call: TRBJ2-2
clone_size: -
cdr3_aa: CASKVLLKKRPGELFF
cdr3_nt: TGCGCCAGCAAGGTTCTCTTAAAGAAGCGGCCCGGGGAGCTGTTTTTT

d_call: -
v_call: TRBV29-1
j_call: TRBJ2-7
clone_size: few
cdr3_aa: CSVESGHEQYF
cdr3_nt: TGCAGCGTGGAATCAGGTCACGAGCAGTACTTC

d_call: -
v_call: TRBV3-1
j_call: TRBJ1-3
clone_size: many
cdr3_aa: CASSRYGSQSDTIYF
cdr3_nt: TGTGCCAGCAGCCGATACGGGTCCCAGAGTGACACCATATATTTT

d_call: TRBD2
v_call: TRBV10-3
j_call: TRBJ2-7
clone_size: -
cdr3_aa: CATTGTSGGNYEQYF
cdr3_nt: TGTGCCACGACCGGAACTAGCGGGGGAAACTACGAGCAGTACTTC

d_call: -
v_call: TRBV5-1
j_call: TRBJ2-1
clone_size: -
cdr3_aa: CASSFFPGVASYNEQFF
cdr3_nt: TGCGCCAGCAGCTTCTTTCCGGGGGTAGCCTCCTACAATGAGCAGTTCTTC

d_call: -
v_call: TRBV11-1
j_call: TRBJ2-5
clone_size: -
cdr3_aa: CASTRYDQETQYF
cdr3_nt: TGTGCCAGCACCCGATATGACCAAGAGACCCAGTACTTC

d_call: TRBD2
v_call: TRBV6-5
j_call: TRBJ2-7
clone_size: few
cdr3_aa: CASSYSAQASGVPRDEQYF
cdr3_nt: TGTGCCAGCAGTTACTCAGCCCAAGCGAGCGGGGTTCCGAGGGACGAGCAGTACTTC